This TCR beta chain was sequenced for a study of blood T cell repertoires in COVID-19 (dated by TCRdb to 2018 to 2020). At the level of the whole study: Collaborator samples came from the United States, Italy and Spain and covered acute and convalescent phases of COVID-19. The material from the prospective study consisted of cDNA or gDNA derived from T cells, B-cell-depleted T cells, or PBMCs. Subjects who had been exposed to COVID-19, were actively infected with it, or had recovered from it provided the deeply sampled blood TCRbeta repertoires that made up the dataset. A freely available public database, intended as a resource for researchers studying the immune response to SARS-CoV-2, is where the repertoires were released. Samples came from the ongoing ImmuneRACE study (first 160 participants) plus 1,254 subjects from 6 global collaborators. Nearly every sample came with metadata listing a de-identified subject ID, COVID-19 status, age in years and sex. HLA class I and class II types, where available, came from metadata supplied by the sample provider rather than from assay-based typing. Overall study results and their limits: How much clinical and demographic metadata was included differed by source and by participant, and the metadata was provided uncurated.

TCRbeta CDR3 regions were amplified from genomic DNA using the immunoSEQ Assay, a bias-controlled multiplex PCR. On the authors' methods: The number of nucleated cells in each sample was estimated from the amplification of reference gene primers within the assay. To quantify the absolute abundance of each unique TCRbeta CDR3 rearrangement, sequence reads were collapsed and filtered. For each sample, productive Simpson clonality was calculated as the square root of Simpson's diversity index over productive rearrangements. This is the immuneACCESS table as TCRdb keeps it, with only in-frame sequences that have V and J called. A part of the clones is gone; compared with another copy, unresolved V genes explain less than half, and the rest is unexplained. Clone size and the V and J calls come from that table; the DNA yielded D and trimming. This sample gives over 80,000 clones in total; roughly 78% of them show up just once. The ten largest clones capture 10% of the sample.

Comments on this clone: Its target antigen remains unknown. No base quality values were provided; no much bigger clone lies one nucleotide off.

Collaborating institutions collected whole blood in K2EDTA tubes following their own protocols. For TCRbeta analysis, collaborator samples were shipped as frozen whole blood, as isolated PBMCs, or as DNA extracted from either sample type. The source of this sequence is a woman aged 70-85 years with acute or convalescent COVID-19. The sample consisted of peripheral blood.

The DNA is TGTGCCAGCAGTCGACTGACGAACACCGGGGAGCTGTTTTTT. Translation gives CASSRLTNTGELFF. The rearrangement joined TRBV9 to TRBJ2-2, with no reliable assignment of the D segment. Via the germline V gene, CDR1 is SGDLS and CDR2 YYNGEE. The trim is 5 bases for V and 0 bases for J, with a gap of 8 bases between the germline ends. Inclusive of the bounding cysteine and phenylalanine, the CDR3 is 14 residues long. Just the 42-base CDR3 DNA is kept, in frame starting at base 1.